The next 4 T cell receptor beta chains were all read from a single sample in a study of blood T cell repertoires in COVID-19. Clones were sequenced by immunoSEQ multiplex PCR, and TCRdb holds only the in-frame ones, with some missing. The data show about 260,000 clones, with 85% to 90% seen just once and less than 1.6% held by the top ten. The specimen was peripheral blood. The receptor set was obtained from a woman aged 40-49 years who had recovered from COVID-19.

The V call is TRBV15, the J call TRBJ2-5; 12 bases agree with TRBD2. The CDR3 runs 18 residues. With V trimmed by 0 bases and J by 3 bases, 8 bases remained unmatched. CDR1 LNHNV and CDR2 YYDKDF come from the germline V gene (reference sequence). The CDR3 spells CATSRDLVASGGEETQYF. The CDR3 DNA reads TGTGCCACCAGCAGAGATCTGGTGGCTAGCGGGGGGGAAGAGACCCAGTACTTC.

The chain has TRBV12-2 and TRBJ2-3; TRBD2, the D gene given by the table, was not confirmed from the DNA. TRBV12-2 is tagged as a pseudogene. The CDR3 spans 17 residues. The CDR3 DNA follows: TGTGCAAGTCGCTTAGCGCAGCCGGGATACAGCACAGATACGCAGTATTTT. Its translation is CASRLAQPGYSTDTQYF.

A single count supports this clone. The J gene is TRBJ1-2, the V gene TRBV19; 8 bases align to TRBD1. After removal of 6 bases from V and 5 bases from J, the junction contained 5 bases not matched to a gene. The CDR3 contains 13 residues. Germline-derived CDR1 and CDR2 are LNHDA and SQIVND (reference sequence). CDR3 sequence (DNA): TGTGCCAGTAGAAGTCGGACAGGGTATGGCTACACCTTC. It yields the protein CASRSRTGYGYTF.

The rearrangement links TRBV2 to TRBJ2-2, with D unresolved. The germline CDR1 and CDR2 sequences are SNHLY and FYNNEI. The V and J ends lost 4 bases and 2 bases respectively, with 8 bases between them. This CDR3 is built from 14 residues. CDR3 loop: CASSVKRNTGELFF. CDR3 nucleotides: TGTGCCAGCAGTGTTAAGCGAAACACCGGGGAGCTGTTTTTT.